Listed below are T cell receptor beta chains from one sample, sequenced in a study of T cells in Graves' hyperthyroidism and ophthalmopathy. MiXCR, run by TCRdb on the multiplex PCR reads, gives a single entry per CDR3 protein. The data show some 380,000 distinct CDR3 sequences, roughly 12% seen once. The sequencing sample was made of blood. The receptors here all came from a man under 40 with Graves' hyperthyroidism that later progressed to Graves' ophthalmopathy. The CDR3 runs from the conserved cysteine through the conserved F or W. The order of the fields is CDR3 protein, CDR3 DNA, V gene, J gene, D gene, clone size, CDR3 length. The D gene is left open where the match is weak. A row's size may be missing; if present it is once, few, many or a size class.

CASSDRTSSTTDTQYF,TGTGCCAGCAGCGATCGGACTAGTTCTACGACAGATACGCAGTATTTT,TRBV9,TRBJ2-3,TRBD2,NA,16
CASSFAYRGLDTEAFF,TGTGCCAGCAGCTTTGCTTACAGGGGGCTTGACACTGAAGCTTTCTTT,TRBV7-8,TRBJ1-1,TRBD1,many,16
CASSTSGGTYEQYF,TGTGCCAGCAGCACTAGCGGGGGCACCTACGAGCAGTACTTC,TRBV6-1,TRBJ2-7,TRBD2,many,14
CAWSLRDTPYEQYF,TGTGCCTGGAGTCTCCGGGACACCCCCTACGAGCAGTACTTC,TRBV30,TRBJ2-7,NA,few,14
CASSLLTGGSYNEQFF,TGTGCCAGCAGCTTACTAACCGGGGGCTCCTACAATGAGCAGTTCTTC,TRBV7-9,TRBJ2-1,NA,few,16
CSARRRGGLDTEAFF,TGCAGTGCTAGGAGAAGGGGGGGTCTCGACACTGAAGCTTTCTTT,TRBV20-1,TRBJ1-1,NA,NA,15
CASSQAGVGTYEQYF,TGCGCCAGCAGCCAAGCAGGAGTTGGAACCTACGAGCAGTACTTC,TRBV4-1,TRBJ2-7,NA,few,15
CASSQDRGPQSVNTEAFF,TGCGCCAGCAGCCAGGACAGGGGGCCGCAATCCGTGAACACTGAAGCTTTCTTT,TRBV4-1,TRBJ1-1,TRBD1,NA,18
CASSYDHVNTIYF,TGTGCCAGCAGCTATGATCACGTCAACACCATATATTTT,TRBV11-2,TRBJ1-3,NA,many,13
CATEGSSGHSTDTQYF,TGTGCCACCGAGGGGTCTAGCGGCCATAGCACAGATACGCAGTATTTT,TRBV24-1,TRBJ2-3,TRBD2,many,16
CASSAPLGRQSRGSTDTQYF,TGTGCCAGCAGCGCCCCTCTGGGGAGACAGTCCCGAGGTAGCACAGATACGCAGTATTTT,TRBV9,TRBJ2-3,NA,many,20
CASTLNRMSNYGYTF,TGTGCCAGTACCCTCAACCGAATGTCTAACTATGGCTACACCTTC,TRBV19,TRBJ1-2,NA,few,15
CASSYGRWTAYNSPLHF,TGTGCCAGCAGCTATGGACGTTGGACGGCCTATAATTCACCCCTCCACTTT,TRBV27,TRBJ1-6,NA,once,17
CASSVTSGGVNEQFF,TGTGCCAGCAGCGTGACTAGCGGGGGGGTTAATGAGCAGTTCTTC,TRBV2,TRBJ2-1,TRBD2,many,15
CASSLASLMKQETQYF,TGTGCCAGCAGCCTCGCCTCCCTCATGAAACAGGAGACCCAGTACTTC,TRBV5-8,TRBJ2-5,NA,many,16
CSLNMGGNTEAFF,TGCAGCCTAAATATGGGGGGGAACACTGAAGCTTTCTTT,TRBV29-1,TRBJ1-1,NA,few,13
CASSPGQAYGYTF,TGTGCCAGCAGTCCGGGACAAGCCTATGGCTACACCTTC,TRBV12-3/TRBV12-4,TRBJ1-2,NA,many,13
CASSYPGTLSETQYF,TGTGCCAGCAGTTATCCCGGGACATTGAGTGAGACCCAGTACTTC,TRBV6-5,TRBJ2-5,NA,few,15
CASAPDDTYTEAFF,TGTGCTAGTGCCCCGGACGATACCTACACTGAAGCTTTCTTT,TRBV12-5,TRBJ1-1,NA,many,14
CASLGEGPYEQYF,TGTGCCAGCCTTGGGGAGGGACCCTACGAGCAGTACTTC,TRBV2,TRBJ2-7,TRBD2,many,13
CASSRERRVLFF,TGTGCCAGCAGCCGAGAGAGAAGGGTACTGTTTTTT,TRBV3-1,TRBJ1-4,NA,NA,12
CASSLARGVDNQPQHF,TGTGCCAGCAGCTTAGCGCGGGGTGTGGACAATCAGCCCCAGCATTTT,TRBV7-7,TRBJ1-5,NA,many,16
CSATPGASNQPQHF,TGCAGTGCTACCCCCGGGGCTAGCAATCAGCCCCAGCATTTT,TRBV20-1,TRBJ1-5,NA,few,14
CASSPFGQLYEQYF,TGTGCCAGCTCACCATTTGGACAGCTCTACGAGCAGTACTTC,TRBV18,TRBJ2-7,NA,few,14
CSARDVRSRGVNYEQYF,TGCAGTGCTAGAGATGTGCGCTCCCGGGGGGTAAACTACGAGCAGTACTTC,TRBV20-1,TRBJ2-7,TRBD2,NA,17